Shown below are 15 T cell receptor beta chains from a single sample sequenced in a study of T-cell memory formation after mild COVID-19. MiXCR, run by TCRdb on the 5' RACE reads, gives a single entry per CDR3 protein. The profile covers 65,000 to 90,000 distinct CDR3 sequences, with more than 10% appearing a single time and approximately 41% taken by the ten largest. Material for sequencing was PBMCs or a T cell subset sorted from them (not recorded which). The origin of the receptors is a man aged 18-30 years who had mild COVID-19 (a few samples of this study predate the infection). Cell type and time point are not known.

J is TRBJ2-3 and V is TRBV27; 7 bases agree with TRBD2. J lost 6 bases, V lost 3 bases, and 9 bases had no gene match. The CDR3 consists of 15 residues. Germline assignment: CDR1 MNHEY and CDR2 SMNVEV (reference sequence). For the CDR3, the DNA is TGTGCCAGCAGTTTTGGTCTAGCGGCGCGCGATACGCAGTATTTT. Amino acids: CASSFGLAARDTQYF.

The V call is TRBV9, the J call TRBJ2-2; D ambiguous. The V gene's germline CDR1 is SGDLS and CDR2 YYNGEE. V was shortened by 2 bases and J by 1 base, with 3 bases between the two germline ends. The CDR3 consists of 13 residues. Here the CDR3 DNA reads TGTGCCAGCAGCGTCCAGAACACCGGGGAGCTGTTTTTT. This translates into CASSVQNTGELFF.

This clonotype appeared a few times. The rearrangement joins TRBV6-6 to TRBJ1-2; 7 nucleotides align to TRBD1. Trimming took 6 bases from V and 8 from J; bases not matched to a gene: 15. Germline lookup yields CDR1 MNHNY and CDR2 SVGAGI (reference sequence). This CDR3 spans 15 amino acids. This chain's CDR3 is CASSPIIGGAGGYTF. CDR3 sequence (DNA): TGTGCCAGCAGCCCTATCATAGGGGGCGCGGGAGGCTACACCTTC.

This sequence joins TRBV4-3 and TRBJ1-2; tentative D call: TRBD1 (5 bases). Germline CDR1 LGHNA, CDR2 YSLEER. V lost 0 bases and J 3 bases, leaving 17 bases between the germline ends. The CDR3 has 17 residues. CDR3 loop: CASSQDRGRDRDYGYTF. The CDR3 DNA reads as TGCGCCAGCAGCCAAGATCGGGGCAGGGATCGGGACTATGGCTACACCTTC.

Only a few counts were recorded for this clonotype. The chain couples TRBV29-1 to TRBJ2-6; D is uncertain. Germline-derived CDR1 and CDR2 are SQVTM and ANQGSEA. The CDR3 consists of 12 residues. Trimming left V 6 bases short and J 1 base short, with 4 bases between. CDR3 residues: CSVSSGANVLTF. In nucleotides, the CDR3 is TGCAGCGTGAGTTCTGGGGCCAACGTCCTGACTTTC.

In its sample, this clonotype was seen a few times. This sequence joins TRBV6-1 and TRBJ1-2, with D maybe TRBD1 (5 bases). CDR3 length equals 16 residues. Germline assignment: CDR1 MNHNS and CDR2 SASEGT. The V end lost 2 bases, the J end lost 0 bases, and 13 bases lay between the germline ends. CDR3 sequence reads: CASSEWRGISNYGYTF. CDR3 in DNA: TGTGCCAGCAGTGAATGGAGGGGCATCTCTAACTATGGCTACACCTTC.

This clonotype was detected only a few times. The chain links TRBV12-3 or TRBV12-4 to TRBJ2-1; D gene unclear. This CDR3 region has 14 residues. The V gene lost 2 bases and the J gene lost 6 bases, with 11 bases spanning the gap. The CDR3 reads CASSLSVLGNEQFF. The CDR3 DNA sequence: TGTGCCAGCAGTTTAAGTGTCCTTGGCAATGAGCAGTTCTTC.

The chain uses TRBV15 and TRBJ1-2; no clear D gene. The CDR3 is 13 residues long. Germline CDR1 LNHNV, CDR2 YYDKDF (reference sequence). V was pared by 0 bases and J by 3 bases, with 5 bases between. DNA of the CDR3: TGTGCCACCAGCAGAGAGGGGTACTATGGCTACACCTTC. This gives the protein CATSREGYYGYTF.

V gene TRBV12-3 or TRBV12-4 combines with J gene TRBJ1-5; D unresolved. This CDR3 is built from 15 residues. V was trimmed by 3 bases and J by 0 bases, leaving 9 bases between them. Written as DNA, the CDR3 is TGTGCCAGCAGTTTGGCGGAAGATAGCAATCAGCCCCAGCATTTT. It is translated as CASSLAEDSNQPQHF.

This clonotype was detected many times. The gene calls are TRBV5-1 and TRBJ2-7, with 8 positions matching TRBD1. J lost 5 bases, V lost 2 bases, and 3 bases had no gene match. The CDR3 extends over 13 amino acids. Germline assignment: CDR1 SGHRS and CDR2 YFSETQ. DNA of the CDR3: TGCGCCAGCAGCTTTTCAGGGGGCCACGAGCAGTACTTC. Translation: CASSFSGGHEQYF.

V usage is TRBV9 and J usage is TRBJ2-7; unclear D gene. The CDR3 has 11 amino acids. Trimming left V 4 bases short and J 4 bases short, with 6 bases between. CDR1 SGDLS and CDR2 YYNGEE come from the germline V gene. The CDR3 region is CASSPSYEQYF. CDR3 DNA sequence: TGTGCCAGCAGCCCCTCTTACGAGCAGTACTTC. The whole variable domain, filled in from reference TRBV9 and TRBJ2-7, reads DSGVTQTPKHLITATGQRVTLRCSPRSGDLSVYWYQQSLDQGLQFLIQYYNGEERAKGNILERFSAQQFPDLHSELNLSSLELGDSALYFCASSPSYEQYFGPGTRLTVT.

This chain uses TRBV5-1 with TRBJ1-2; D ambiguous. This CDR3 region has 13 residues. V was trimmed by 0 bases and J by 4 bases, leaving 7 bases between them. The germline CDR1 and CDR2 sequences are SGHRS and YFSETQ. The DNA for the CDR3 is TGCGCCAGCAGCTTGGGGGCCGGCTATGGCTACACCTTC. This sequence encodes CASSLGAGYGYTF. Together with reference TRBV5-1 and TRBJ1-2, the CDR3 gives the full variable domain: KAGVTQTPRYLIKTRGQQVTLSCSPISGHRSVSWYQQTPGQGLQFLFEYFSETQRNKGNFPGRFSGRQFSNSRSEMNVSTLELGDSALYLCASSLGAGYGYTFGSGTRLTVV.

This clonotype was detected a few times. For the CDR3, the DNA is TGTGCCAGCAGCGTAGGGGCCGCTTTAGAGCAGTTCTTC. This gives the protein CASSVGAALEQFF. The chain has TRBV9 and TRBJ2-1, with D unclear. The ends were cut back, 0 bases at V and 10 bases at J, with 11 bases in the middle. The CDR3 spans 13 residues. Germline-derived CDR1 and CDR2 are SGDLS and YYNGEE.

The genes are TRBV7-7 and TRBJ2-3; 16 bases match TRBD2. The CDR3 totals 16 residues. The V gene end was trimmed by 5 bases and the J gene end by 7 bases; junction bases not matched to a gene: 6. Per germline, CDR1 SSHAT and CDR2 FNYEAQ (reference sequence). CDR3 DNA: TGTGCCAGCAGCAAGGGACTAGCGGGGGGGAGGAATACGCAGTATTTT. It yields the protein CASSKGLAGGRNTQYF.

J is TRBJ2-5 and V is TRBV6-5; D possibly uses TRBD1 or TRBD2 (6 bases each). Trimming removed 5 bases from V and 3 bases from J, with 13 bases in between. The CDR3 consists of 14 residues. The germline V gene has CDR1 MNHEY and CDR2 SVGAGI. The CDR3 is CASSGPGAEETQYF. The CDR3 region has the DNA TGTGCCAGCAGTGGCCCGGGGGCAGAAGAGACCCAGTACTTC.